A selection of T cell receptor beta chains follows, all from one sample in a study of T cell changes during pregnancy in multiple sclerosis. Using immunoSEQ multiplex PCR, the repertoire was profiled, and TCRdb retains in-frame clones only, with some absent. The sample consists of 75,000 to 95,000 clones, 80% to 95% of them appearing once. The input for sequencing was peripheral blood, taken before pregnancy. The receptors were gathered from a female donor with multiple sclerosis, enrolled in a pregnancy study. CDR3s include the opening cysteine and the closing phenylalanine or tryptophan. A D gene is named only where the DNA matches it firmly. Not all rows give a size; the values are once, few, many and, for expanded clones, a class.

>TRBJ2-7|TRBV27|-|-
CASSFNEQYF
TGTGCCAGCAGTTTCAACGAGCAGTACTTC
>TRBJ1-1|TRBV18|-|TRBD1
CASSPPRTGGAFF
TGTGCCAGCTCACCACCGCGGACAGGTGGAGCTTTCTTT
>TRBJ2-3|TRBV5-5|-|TRBD2
CASSLGLAGGQDTQYF
TGTGCCAGCAGCCTCGGACTAGCGGGGGGGCAGGATACGCAGTATTTT
>TRBJ1-1|TRBV5-1|-|-
CASSLGRSGGARNTEAFF
TGCGCCAGCAGCCTTGGACGGTCGGGGGGGGCGCGGAACACTGAAGCTTTCTTT
>TRBJ1-2|TRBV28|-|TRBD1
CASSSHGQGNYGYTF
TGTGCCAGCAGTTCCCACGGACAGGGAAACTATGGCTACACCTTC
>TRBJ2-7|TRBV6-5|-|TRBD1
CASSQGQGHHEQYF
TGTGCCAGCAGCCAGGGACAGGGCCATCACGAGCAGTACTTC
>TRBJ2-2|TRBV19|-|TRBD1
CASSIERGLSTGELFF
TGTGCCAGTAGTATAGAGAGGGGGCTTAGCACCGGGGAGCTGTTTTTT
>TRBJ2-7|TRBV19|once|TRBD1
CASSTREDRGWVSYEQYF
TGTGCCAGTAGCACCAGGGAAGACAGGGGATGGGTTTCCTACGAGCAGTACTTC
>TRBJ2-3|TRBV6-4|-|-
CASSDSVVPSTDTQYF
TGTGCCAGCAGTGACTCTGTCGTTCCTAGCACAGATACGCAGTATTTT
>TRBJ2-7|TRBV7-2|-|-
CASSLAHYEQYF
TGTGCCAGCAGCTTAGCCCACTACGAGCAGTACTTC
>TRBJ1-2|TRBV19|few|-
CATLGANRLLANYGYTF
TGTGCCACCCTGGGGGCCAACAGGCTCCTAGCTAACTATGGCTACACCTTC
>TRBJ2-4|TRBV27|-|TRBD2
CASSLLASGGVAKNIQYF
TGTGCCAGCAGTTTATTGGCTAGCGGGGGGGTAGCCAAAAACATTCAGTACTTC
>TRBJ2-3|TRBV7-3|-|TRBD1
CASSLRRQGRSGTDTQYF
TGTGCCAGCAGCCTCCGAAGACAGGGACGCTCTGGCACAGATACGCAGTATTTT
>TRBJ2-2|TRBV10-3|-|TRBD1
CATFNNDRGGTGELFF
TGTGCCACCTTTAACAACGACAGGGGGGGCACCGGGGAGCTGTTTTTT
>TRBJ2-7|TRBV19|-|TRBD2
CARVAGVDPHYEQYF
TGTGCCAGAGTAGCGGGGGTGGACCCACACTACGAGCAGTACTTC
>TRBJ1-1|TRBV6-1|-|-
CASTLIRGEAFF
TGTGCCAGCACTCTAATAAGGGGGGAAGCTTTCTTT
>TRBJ1-2|TRBV29-1|few|-
CSVDGTGSGYTF
TGCAGCGTTGACGGAACCGGGAGTGGCTACACCTTC
>TRBJ1-2|TRBV7-3|-|-
CASSLSGKPNYGYTF
TGTGCCAGCAGCTTATCGGGGAAACCTAACTATGGCTACACCTTC
>TRBJ1-2|TRBV7-6|-|-
CASSLAGRKDGYTF
TGTGCCAGCAGCTTAGCGGGCAGGAAAGATGGCTACACCTTC
>TRBJ2-3|TRBV11-1|-|-
CASSSRTGFSGTDTQYF
TGTGCCAGCAGCTCCCGAACAGGGTTCTCTGGCACAGATACGCAGTATTTT
>TRBJ2-6|TRBV28|-|-
CASSAPRSGANVLTF
TGTGCCAGCAGTGCTCCTAGGTCTGGGGCCAACGTCCTGACTTTC
>TRBJ2-7|TRBV27|-|TRBD2
CASSWRGRAYEQYF
TGTGCCAGCAGTTGGAGAGGGAGGGCCTACGAGCAGTACTTC
>TRBJ2-1|TRBV30|-|TRBD2
CAWSVKASGGPYNEQFF
TGTGCCTGGAGTGTAAAGGCTAGCGGAGGCCCCTACAATGAGCAGTTCTTC
>TRBJ2-2|TRBV5-1|-|-
CASSDTRNTGELFF
TGCGCCAGCAGCGATACAAGGAACACCGGGGAGCTGTTTTTT
>TRBJ1-2|TRBV27|-|TRBD1
CASSLRTGLNGMAGYTF
TGTGCCAGCAGTCTCCGGACAGGGTTGAACGGGATGGCCGGCTACACCTTC
>TRBJ1-5|TRBV6-1|-|-
CASSEGQYSNQPQHF
TGTGCCAGCAGTGAAGGACAGTATAGCAATCAGCCCCAGCATTTT
>TRBJ1-4|TRBV28|-|-
CASRAYNEKLFF
TGTGCCAGCAGAGCCTATAATGAAAAACTGTTTTTT
>TRBJ1-1|TRBV11-2|once|-
CASSKEGQASNTEAFF
TGTGCCAGCAGCAAGGAGGGGCAGGCATCGAACACTGAAGCTTTCTTT
>TRBJ1-4|TRBV9|-|-
CASSVAPGAGEKLFF
TGTGCCAGCAGCGTAGCTCCAGGGGCAGGGGAAAAACTGTTTTTT
>TRBJ1-3|TRBV7-6|-|TRBD1
CASSSGQGASGNTIYF
TGTGCCAGCAGCTCGGGACAGGGGGCGTCTGGAAACACCATATATTTT
>TRBJ1-2|TRBV2|-|-
CASSLQGHGYTF
TGTGCCAGCAGTTTACAGGGCCATGGCTACACCTTC
>TRBJ1-1|TRBV5-5|-|TRBD1
CASSLPGGNTEAFF
TGTGCCAGCAGCTTGCCAGGGGGGAACACTGAAGCTTTCTTT
>TRBJ2-2|TRBV12-5|-|-
CASGTGQNTGELFF
TGTGCTAGTGGTACTGGACAGAACACCGGGGAGCTGTTTTTT
>TRBJ1-5|TRBV6-6|-|-
CASKDSVSQPQHF
TGTGCCAGCAAGGACAGTGTCAGTCAGCCCCAGCATTTT
>TRBJ2-2|TRBV5-8|-|TRBD1
CASSLLTGRGDTGELFF
TGTGCCAGCAGCTTGTTGACAGGGCGTGGAGACACCGGGGAGCTGTTTTTT
>TRBJ2-7|TRBV7-6|-|-
CASSFDKVGDEQYF
TGTGCCAGCAGCTTTGACAAAGTGGGTGACGAGCAGTACTTC
>TRBJ1-5|TRBV5-1|-|TRBD1
CASSRGTGNNQPQHF
TGCGCCAGCAGTCGCGGGACAGGGAACAATCAGCCCCAGCATTTT
>TRBJ1-1|TRBV29-1|-|-
CSVYRDTEAFF
TGCAGCGTTTACAGGGACACTGAAGCTTTCTTT
>TRBJ2-3|TRBV18|-|TRBD2
CASSPVAGGDTQYF
TGTGCCAGCTCACCGGTAGCGGGGGGAGATACGCAGTATTTT
>TRBJ2-7|TRBV6-1|-|TRBD1
CASRGQGSSYEQYF
TGTGCCAGCAGGGGACAGGGCAGCTCCTACGAGCAGTACTTC
>TRBJ2-5|TRBV7-3|-|TRBD2
CASSLGTSGAGGETQYF
TGTGCCAGCAGCCTAGGGACTAGCGGGGCCGGGGGAGAGACCCAGTACTTC
>TRBJ2-7|TRBV21-1|-|-
CASSKDSYLSYEQYF
TGTGCCAGCAGCAAAGACAGTTACCTATCCTACGAGCAGTACTTC
>TRBJ1-1|TRBV15|-|-
CATSREGRLFTEAFF
TGTGCCACCAGCAGAGAAGGCAGACTGTTCACTGAAGCTTTCTTT
>TRBJ1-1|TRBV29-1|-|TRBD1
CSAEGTGGIAFF
TGCAGCGCTGAAGGGACAGGTGGTATAGCTTTCTTT
>TRBJ2-7|TRBV2|-|TRBD2
CASRSGDSYEQYF
TGTGCCAGCAGAAGCGGGGACTCCTACGAGCAGTACTTC
>TRBJ2-7|TRBV9|-|TRBD2
CASSSGLAGPYEQYF
TGTGCCAGCAGCTCGGGACTAGCGGGACCCTACGAGCAGTACTTC
>TRBJ1-1|TRBV27|-|-
CASSLLRSPGTEAFF
TGTGCCAGCAGTTTATTAAGGTCCCCGGGAACTGAAGCTTTCTTT
>TRBJ1-1|TRBV7-9|-|-
CASSFRQLEAFF
TGTGCCAGCAGCTTCCGACAGCTTGAAGCTTTCTTT
>TRBJ1-5|TRBV5-3|-|TRBD1
CARFAIRGPAEHQPQHF
TGTGCCAGATTCGCCATCAGGGGGCCCGCGGAACATCAGCCCCAGCATTTT